The source of this TCR beta chain is a study of blood T cell repertoires in COVID-19. Everyone who took part was 18 to 89 years old, and they came from 24 US areas. Cohorts were determined from participant-reported clinical history. What the recovered Cohort 3 donors had was two negative PCRs, clearance, or symptom resolution. The V and J ends lost 6 bases and 1 base respectively, with 13 bases between them. The CDR3 is 14 residues long. Germline V gives CDR1 SGHVS, CDR2 FQNEAQ. TCRdb's table, derived via immunoSEQ multiplex PCR, lists solely in-frame clones and lacks some. The sample shows around 250,000 clones, approximately 85% of them seen only once.

The J gene is TRBJ2-7, the V gene TRBV7-8; the D gene is possibly TRBD2 (6 bases). The origin of this receptor is a woman in her fifties or sixties who had recovered from COVID-19. The specimen sequenced was PBMCs or T cells enriched from blood (not recorded which). CDR3 loop: CASSYGTGSYEQYF. The CDR3 region has the DNA TGTGCCAGCAGTTACGGGACTGGATCCTACGAGCAGTACTTC.